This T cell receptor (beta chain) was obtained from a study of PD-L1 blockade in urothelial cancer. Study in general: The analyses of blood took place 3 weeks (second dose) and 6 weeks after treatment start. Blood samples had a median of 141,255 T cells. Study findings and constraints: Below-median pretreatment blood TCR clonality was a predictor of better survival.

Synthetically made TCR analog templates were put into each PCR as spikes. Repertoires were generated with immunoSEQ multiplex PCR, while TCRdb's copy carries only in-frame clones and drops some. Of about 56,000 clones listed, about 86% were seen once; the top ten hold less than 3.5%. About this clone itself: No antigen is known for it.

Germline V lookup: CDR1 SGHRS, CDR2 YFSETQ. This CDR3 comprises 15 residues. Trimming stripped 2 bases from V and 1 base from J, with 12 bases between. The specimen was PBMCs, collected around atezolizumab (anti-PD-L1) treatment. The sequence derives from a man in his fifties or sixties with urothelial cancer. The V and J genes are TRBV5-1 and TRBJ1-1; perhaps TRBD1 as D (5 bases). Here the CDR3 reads CASSFGGARNTEAFF. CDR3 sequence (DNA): TGCGCCAGCAGCTTCGGAGGGGCGAGGAACACTGAAGCTTTCTTT.